This is a list of T cell receptor beta chains from one sample in a study of OX40 agonist ivuxolimab in advanced cancers. Profiling relied on immunoSEQ multiplex PCR, and the TCRdb table lists in-frame clones only, not all of them. The sample yields tens of thousands of clones, about 80% seen once. The starting material was CD4+ or CD8+ T cells sorted from blood, obtained in a trial of the OX40 agonist ivuxolimab. Source of these receptors: an adult with an advanced solid tumor such as melanoma, head and neck, liver or kidney cancer. Both conserved end residues are part of each CDR3. D genes are given only for firm matches. Clone size is stated in some rows and not others, as once, few, many or a class when expanded.

V	size	J	length	D	DNA	CDR3
TRBV11-3	-	TRBJ2-3	16	-	TGTGCCAGCAGCTTAGATGGGTACAGTTCGACAGATACGCAGTATTTT	CASSLDGYSSTDTQYF
TRBV4-1	-	TRBJ2-1	17	TRBD2	TGCGCCAGCAGCCCGCAAGATATGGGACTAGTATTTCATGAGCAGTTCTTC	CASSPQDMGLVFHEQFF
TRBV18	few	TRBJ1-1	16	-	TGTGCCAGCTCACCAAACGATCTCTCAGGTCGGACTGAAGCTTTCTTT	CASSPNDLSGRTEAFF
TRBV7-3	-	TRBJ2-7	13	-	TGTGCCAGCAGCTCCCTTTTAGGAAACGAGCAGTACTTC	CASSSLLGNEQYF
TRBV7-2	-	TRBJ2-7	14	TRBD1	TGTGCCAGCAGCGTCGACAGGGGGCGCCGCGAGCAGTACTTC	CASSVDRGRREQYF
TRBV4-1	-	TRBJ2-2	18	TRBD1	TGCGCCAGCAGCCACAGAGTTACGGGACAGGAGAACACCGGGGAGCTGTTTTTT	CASSHRVTGQENTGELFF
TRBV28	-	TRBJ2-3	11	-	TGTGCCAGCAGTTTGATTGATACGCAGTATTTT	CASSLIDTQYF
TRBV11-2	once	TRBJ2-1	16	TRBD2	TGTGCCAGCAGCTCTATCGGCGGGAGTAAATACAATGAGCAGTTCTTC	CASSSIGGSKYNEQFF
TRBV27	-	TRBJ2-1	15	-	TGTGCCAGCAGTTTAATAGCCCCTGTCGGCAATGAGCAGTTCTTC	CASSLIAPVGNEQFF
TRBV6-6	once	TRBJ1-2	13	TRBD1	TGTGCCAGCAGTCGGGACAGAAACTATGGCTACACCTTC	CASSRDRNYGYTF
TRBV5-6	-	TRBJ2-7	15	TRBD1	TGTGCCAGCAGCCCCCTGGACAGGGTTGGGTACGAGCAGTACTTC	CASSPLDRVGYEQYF
TRBV6-5	once	TRBJ1-3	16	-	TGTGCCAGCAGTTACTCGACGACAGGTCCTGGAAACACCATATATTTT	CASSYSTTGPGNTIYF
TRBV11-2	-	TRBJ1-1	15	TRBD1	TGTGCCAGCAGCTTCTTAGGGGGCATGAACACTGAAGCTTTCTTT	CASSFLGGMNTEAFF
TRBV7-3	-	TRBJ2-1	16	TRBD2	TGTGCCAGCAGCTTAAAAGCGGGAGGGCAGGACAATGAGCAGTTCTTC	CASSLKAGGQDNEQFF
TRBV15	-	TRBJ2-7	16	TRBD1	TGTGCCACCAGCGCCCAGGACAGGGGGAGCTCCTACGAGCAGTACTTC	CATSAQDRGSSYEQYF
TRBV27	-	TRBJ1-5	16	TRBD1	TGTGCCAGCAGGCCTTGGGACAGGGCCAACAATCAGCCCCAGCATTTT	CASRPWDRANNQPQHF
TRBV11-2	-	TRBJ1-1	15	TRBD1	TGTGCCAGCAGCACTTACAGGGGATCAGGGACTGAAGCTTTCTTT	CASSTYRGSGTEAFF
TRBV4-1	-	TRBJ1-2	16	-	TGCGCCAGCAGCCAAGTAGGCCTCCCGGGGGACTATGGCTACACCTTC	CASSQVGLPGDYGYTF
TRBV10-3	-	TRBJ2-3	18	TRBD1	TGTGCCATCAGTCCGGGACAGGGGAGATCCCCTAGCACAGATACGCAGTATTTT	CAISPGQGRSPSTDTQYF
TRBV9	-	TRBJ2-7	14	-	TGTGCCAGCAGCGTAGGCGGGGTGGGGGACGAGCAGTACTTC	CASSVGGVGDEQYF
TRBV5-1	-	TRBJ2-3	14	TRBD2	TGCGCCAGCAGCCGGGGGGACGGGGCAGATACGCAGTATTTT	CASSRGDGADTQYF
TRBV5-1	few	TRBJ2-2	13	-	TGCGCCAGCAGGACAGCTTTAACCGGGGAGCTGTTTTTT	CASRTALTGELFF
TRBV11-2	few	TRBJ1-6	16	-	TGTGCCAGCAGCTTAGACTCGGGGAGGTGGAATTCACCCCTCCACTTT	CASSLDSGRWNSPLHF
TRBV13	-	TRBJ1-5	15	-	TGTGCCAGCAGCCCAGGGCGGGCGGGCAATCAGCCCCAGCATTTT	CASSPGRAGNQPQHF
TRBV4-2	-	TRBJ2-1	19	TRBD2	TGTGCCAGCAGCGAGGGACGGTTGAGCGGGGGCAGCTCCTACAATGAGCAGTTCTTC	CASSEGRLSGGSSYNEQFF